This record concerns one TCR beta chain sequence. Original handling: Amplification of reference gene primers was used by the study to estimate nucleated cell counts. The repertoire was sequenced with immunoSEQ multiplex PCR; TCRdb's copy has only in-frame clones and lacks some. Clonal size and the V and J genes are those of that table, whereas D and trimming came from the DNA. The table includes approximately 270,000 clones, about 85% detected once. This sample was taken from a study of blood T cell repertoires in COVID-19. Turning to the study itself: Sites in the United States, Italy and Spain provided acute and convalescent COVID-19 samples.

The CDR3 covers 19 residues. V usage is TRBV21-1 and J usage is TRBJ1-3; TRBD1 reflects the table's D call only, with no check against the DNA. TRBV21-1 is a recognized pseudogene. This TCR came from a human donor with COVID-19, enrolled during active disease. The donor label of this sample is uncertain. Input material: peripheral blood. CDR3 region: CASSKSGGDRGPAGNTIYF. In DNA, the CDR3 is TGTGCCAGCAGCAAAAGTGGTGGGGACAGGGGGCCGGCTGGAAACACCATATATTTT.